The entry that follows covers one T cell receptor (beta chain) sequence. The target antigen is unknown. Trimming left V 6 bases short and J 0 bases short, with 15 bases between. The CDR3 has 15 residues. Germline V lookup: CDR1 SGHNT, CDR2 YYREEE (reference sequence). Method: immunoSEQ multiplex PCR; TCRdb's copy keeps in-frame clones and lacks some. The sample has about 130,000 clones, 75% to 90% seen once. This entry comes from a study of T cell responses to AZD1222 COVID-19 vaccine. Study observations and caveats: Baseline seropositivity characterized only six AZD1222 recipients. At 160-218 and 743-854, vaccine-associated CD4 TCRs were dominant, and they spanned spike. Clonal diversity may have been underestimated, and the donors were mostly white British, with more females than males. Unmutated variant regions are reportedly targeted by nearly half of spike-specific TCRs.

The sample was peripheral blood, taken on day 0 of AZD1222 vaccination. The clonotype originates from an adult in good health. The chain carries TRBV5-4 and TRBJ1-1; D unclear. In DNA, the CDR3 is TGTGCCAGCACCATGGTGGCAGGCATGAACACTGAAGCTTTCTTT. It specifies CASTMVAGMNTEAFF.